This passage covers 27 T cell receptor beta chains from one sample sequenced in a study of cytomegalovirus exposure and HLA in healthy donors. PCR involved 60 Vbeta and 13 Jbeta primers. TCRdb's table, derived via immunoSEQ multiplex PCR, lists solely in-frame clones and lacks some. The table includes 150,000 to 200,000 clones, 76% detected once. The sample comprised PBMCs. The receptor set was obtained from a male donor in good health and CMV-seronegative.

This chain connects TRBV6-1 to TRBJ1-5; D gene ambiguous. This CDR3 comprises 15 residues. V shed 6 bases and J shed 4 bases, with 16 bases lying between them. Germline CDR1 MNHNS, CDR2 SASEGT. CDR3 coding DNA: TGTGCCAGCAGCAGAGGGCTCGGTGTGAATCAGCCCCAGCATTTT. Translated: CASSRGLGVNQPQHF.

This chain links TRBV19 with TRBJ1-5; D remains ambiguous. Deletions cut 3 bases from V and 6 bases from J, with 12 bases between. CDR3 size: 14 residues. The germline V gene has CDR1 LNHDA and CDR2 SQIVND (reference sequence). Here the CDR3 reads CASSIPGIGQPQHF. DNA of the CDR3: TGTGCCAGTAGTATCCCCGGGATAGGTCAGCCCCAGCATTTT.

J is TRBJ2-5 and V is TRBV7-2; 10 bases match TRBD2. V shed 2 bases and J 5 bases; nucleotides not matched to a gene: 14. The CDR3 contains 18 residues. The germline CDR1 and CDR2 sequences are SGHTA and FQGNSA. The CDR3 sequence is CASSLRRPSGRAVETQYF. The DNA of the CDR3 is TGTGCCAGCAGCTTAAGGAGGCCGAGCGGGAGGGCCGTTGAGACCCAGTACTTC.

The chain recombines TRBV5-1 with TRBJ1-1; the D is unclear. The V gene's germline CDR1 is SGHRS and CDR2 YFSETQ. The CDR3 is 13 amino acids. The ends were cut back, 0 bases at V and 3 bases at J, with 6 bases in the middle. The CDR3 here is CASSLAGYTEAFF. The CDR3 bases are TGCGCCAGCAGCTTGGCCGGGTACACTGAAGCTTTCTTT.

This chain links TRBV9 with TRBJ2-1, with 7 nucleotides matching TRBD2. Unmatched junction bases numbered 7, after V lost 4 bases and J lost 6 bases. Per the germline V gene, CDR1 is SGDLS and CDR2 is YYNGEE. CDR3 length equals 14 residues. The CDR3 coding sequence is TGTGCCAGCAGCCCCCCCCGGGGGGTCAATGAGCAGTTCTTC. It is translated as CASSPPRGVNEQFF.

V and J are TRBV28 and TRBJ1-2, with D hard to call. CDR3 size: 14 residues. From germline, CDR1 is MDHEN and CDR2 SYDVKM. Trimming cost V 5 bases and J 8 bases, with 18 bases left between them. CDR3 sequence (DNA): TGTGCCAGCAGTCCTCTCCCAAACGGCGGGGGCTACACCTTC. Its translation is CASSPLPNGGGYTF.

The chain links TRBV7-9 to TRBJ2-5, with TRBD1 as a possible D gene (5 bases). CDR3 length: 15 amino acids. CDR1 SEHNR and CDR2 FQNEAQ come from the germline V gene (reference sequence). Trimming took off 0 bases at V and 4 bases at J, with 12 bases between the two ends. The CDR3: CASSLATGGVETQYF. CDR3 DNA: TGTGCCAGCAGCTTAGCAACAGGTGGTGTAGAGACCCAGTACTTC.

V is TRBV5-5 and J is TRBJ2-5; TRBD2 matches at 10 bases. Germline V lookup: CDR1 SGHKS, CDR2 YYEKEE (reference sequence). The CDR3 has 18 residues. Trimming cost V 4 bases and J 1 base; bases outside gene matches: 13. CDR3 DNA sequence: TGTGCCAGCAGCGTAGCGCCGGGACTAGCGTATTTCCAAGAGACCCAGTACTTC. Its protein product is CASSVAPGLAYFQETQYF.

CDR3 protein: CASSYPGSPLHF. The CDR3 bases are TGTGCCAGCAGTTACCCGGGTTCACCCCTCCACTTT. The rearrangement links TRBV6-5 to TRBJ1-6, with D unresolved. Germline V gene data show CDR1 as MNHEY and CDR2 as SVGAGI. Between the trimmed V and J ends, which lost 2 bases and 9 bases, there was a span of 5 bases. The CDR3 length is 12 residues.

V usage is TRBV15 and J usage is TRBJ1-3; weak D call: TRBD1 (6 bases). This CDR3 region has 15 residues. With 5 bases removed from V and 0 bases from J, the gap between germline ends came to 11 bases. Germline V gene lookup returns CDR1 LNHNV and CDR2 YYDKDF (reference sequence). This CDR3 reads CATSLPGASGNTIYF. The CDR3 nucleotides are TGTGCCACCAGCCTACCAGGGGCCTCTGGAAACACCATATATTTT.

The CDR3 coding sequence is TGTGCCACCGGCGGGACAGGGAACAATCAGCCCCAGCATTTT. Translated, it gives CATGGTGNNQPQHF. The chain joins TRBV28 to TRBJ1-5; 9 bases match TRBD1. Germline trimming cut 10 bases from V and 3 bases from J; bases unmatched to any gene: 7. This CDR3 comprises 14 residues. Looked up from germline, CDR1 is MDHEN and CDR2 is SYDVKM.

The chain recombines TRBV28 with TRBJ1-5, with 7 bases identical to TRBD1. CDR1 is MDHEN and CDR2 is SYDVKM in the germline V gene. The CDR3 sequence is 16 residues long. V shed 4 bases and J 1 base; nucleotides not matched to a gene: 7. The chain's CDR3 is CASSSLRQGSNQPQHF. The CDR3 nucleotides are TGTGCCAGCAGTTCCCTACGACAGGGCAGCAATCAGCCCCAGCATTTT. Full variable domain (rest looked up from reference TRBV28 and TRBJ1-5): DVKVTQSSRYLVKRTGEKVFLECVQDMDHENMFWYRQDPGLGLRLIYFSYDVKMKEKGDIPEGYSVSREKKERFSLILESASTNQTSMYLCASSSLRQGSNQPQHFGDGTRLSIL.

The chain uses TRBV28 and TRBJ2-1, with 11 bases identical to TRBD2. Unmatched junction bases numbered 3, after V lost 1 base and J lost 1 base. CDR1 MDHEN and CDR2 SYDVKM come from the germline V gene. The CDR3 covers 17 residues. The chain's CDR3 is CASSLSTSGSSYNEQFF. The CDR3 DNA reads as TGTGCCAGCAGTTTATCAACTAGCGGGAGTTCCTACAATGAGCAGTTCTTC.

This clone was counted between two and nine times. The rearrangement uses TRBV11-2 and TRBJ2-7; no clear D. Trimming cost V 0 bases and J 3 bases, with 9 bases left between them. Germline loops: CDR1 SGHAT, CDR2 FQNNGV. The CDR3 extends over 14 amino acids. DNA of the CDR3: TGTGCCAGCAGCTTAGAATCGAGTCTCTACGAGCAGTACTTC. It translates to CASSLESSLYEQYF.

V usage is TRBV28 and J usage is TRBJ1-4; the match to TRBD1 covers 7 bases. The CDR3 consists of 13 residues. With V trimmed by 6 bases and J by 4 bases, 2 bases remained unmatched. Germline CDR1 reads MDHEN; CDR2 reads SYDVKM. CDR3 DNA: TGTGCCAGCAGGACAGGGAATAATGAAAAACTGTTTTTT. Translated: CASRTGNNEKLFF.

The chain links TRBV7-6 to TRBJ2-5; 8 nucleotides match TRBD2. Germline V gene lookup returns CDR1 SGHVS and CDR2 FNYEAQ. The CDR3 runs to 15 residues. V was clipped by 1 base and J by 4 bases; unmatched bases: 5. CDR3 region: CASSLEVGRGETQYF. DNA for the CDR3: TGTGCCAGCAGCTTAGAGGTCGGGAGGGGAGAGACCCAGTACTTC.

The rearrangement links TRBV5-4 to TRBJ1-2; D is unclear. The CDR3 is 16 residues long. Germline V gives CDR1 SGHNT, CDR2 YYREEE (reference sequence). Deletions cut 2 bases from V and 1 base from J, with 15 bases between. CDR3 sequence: CASSLTGAVLNYGYTF. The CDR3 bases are TGTGCCAGCAGCTTAACGGGTGCGGTACTTAACTATGGCTACACCTTC.

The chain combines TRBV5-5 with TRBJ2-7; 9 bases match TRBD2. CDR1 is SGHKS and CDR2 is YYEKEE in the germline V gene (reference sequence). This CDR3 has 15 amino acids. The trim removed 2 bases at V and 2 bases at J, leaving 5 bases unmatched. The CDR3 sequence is CASSFRLAGTYEQYF. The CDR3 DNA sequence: TGTGCCAGCAGCTTTCGGCTAGCGGGGACCTACGAGCAGTACTTC.

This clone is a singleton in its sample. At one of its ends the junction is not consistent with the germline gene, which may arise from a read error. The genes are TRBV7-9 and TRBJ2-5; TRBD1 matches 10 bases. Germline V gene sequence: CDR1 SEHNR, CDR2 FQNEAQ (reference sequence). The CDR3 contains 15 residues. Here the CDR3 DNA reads TGTTCCAGCAGCCATCAGGACAGGGGGGACGAGACCCAGTACTTC. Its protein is CSSSHQDRGDETQYF.

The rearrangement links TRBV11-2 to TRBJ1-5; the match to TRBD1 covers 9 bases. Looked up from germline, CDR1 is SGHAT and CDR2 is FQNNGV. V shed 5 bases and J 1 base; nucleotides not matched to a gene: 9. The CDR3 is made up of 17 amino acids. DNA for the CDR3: TGTGCCAGCAGCCCCGGGGACAGGGCGTTGAGCAATCAGCCCCAGCATTTT. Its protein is CASSPGDRALSNQPQHF.

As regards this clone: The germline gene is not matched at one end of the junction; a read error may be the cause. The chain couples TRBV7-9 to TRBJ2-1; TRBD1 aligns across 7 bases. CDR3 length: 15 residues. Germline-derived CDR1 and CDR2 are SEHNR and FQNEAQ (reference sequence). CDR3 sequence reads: CSSSDAGQENNEQFF. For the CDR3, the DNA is TGTTCCAGCAGCGATGCCGGACAGGAGAACAATGAGCAGTTCTTC.

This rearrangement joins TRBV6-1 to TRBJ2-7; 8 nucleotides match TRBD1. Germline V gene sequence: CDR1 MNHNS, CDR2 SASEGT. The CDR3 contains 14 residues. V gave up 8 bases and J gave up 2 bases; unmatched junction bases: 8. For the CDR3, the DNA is TGTGCCAGCGACCCCCGGGACAGGCCCTACGAGCAGTACTTC. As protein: CASDPRDRPYEQYF.

CDR3 in amino acids: CASSQLPGQTVTGWGTGELFF. The CDR3 DNA reads TGCGCCAGCAGCCAGTTGCCGGGACAGACGGTCACCGGGTGGGGCACCGGGGAGCTGTTTTTT. V gene TRBV4-3 combines with J gene TRBJ2-2; 7 bases are shared with TRBD1. V trimming: 3 bases; J trimming: 4 bases; junction bases outside the gene matches: 23. This CDR3 has 21 amino acids. Germline CDR1 reads LGHNA; CDR2 reads YSLEER.

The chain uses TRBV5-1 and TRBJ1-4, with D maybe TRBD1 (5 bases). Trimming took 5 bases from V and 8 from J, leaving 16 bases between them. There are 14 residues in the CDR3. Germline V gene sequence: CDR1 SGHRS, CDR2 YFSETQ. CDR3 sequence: CASSLSGGYEKLFF. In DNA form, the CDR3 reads TGCGCCAGCAGTTTATCCGGGGGATACGAAAAACTGTTTTTT.

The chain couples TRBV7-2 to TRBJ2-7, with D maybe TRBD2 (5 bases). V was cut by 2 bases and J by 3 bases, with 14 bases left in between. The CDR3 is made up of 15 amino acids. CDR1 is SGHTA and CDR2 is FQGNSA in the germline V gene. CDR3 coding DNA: TGTGCCAGCAGCTTATCTGAGGGAGAAGTCTACGAGCAGTACTTC. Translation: CASSLSEGEVYEQYF.

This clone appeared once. The CDR3 loop is CASSHSGTGSGYTF. The CDR3 region has the DNA TGCGCCAGCAGCCATTCTGGGACAGGGAGTGGCTACACCTTC. The rearrangement joins TRBV4-3 to TRBJ1-2, with 9 nucleotides matching TRBD1. Germline CDR1 is LGHNA and CDR2 is YSLEER. This CDR3 has 14 residues. J was trimmed by 7 bases and V by 3 bases; bases with no gene match: 6.

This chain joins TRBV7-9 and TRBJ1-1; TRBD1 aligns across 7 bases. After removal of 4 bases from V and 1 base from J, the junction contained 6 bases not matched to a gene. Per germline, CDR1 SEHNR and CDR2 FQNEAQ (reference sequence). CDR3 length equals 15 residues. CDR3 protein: CASSSGQGGNTEAFF. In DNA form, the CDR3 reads TGTGCCAGCAGCTCAGGGCAGGGGGGGAACACTGAAGCTTTCTTT.